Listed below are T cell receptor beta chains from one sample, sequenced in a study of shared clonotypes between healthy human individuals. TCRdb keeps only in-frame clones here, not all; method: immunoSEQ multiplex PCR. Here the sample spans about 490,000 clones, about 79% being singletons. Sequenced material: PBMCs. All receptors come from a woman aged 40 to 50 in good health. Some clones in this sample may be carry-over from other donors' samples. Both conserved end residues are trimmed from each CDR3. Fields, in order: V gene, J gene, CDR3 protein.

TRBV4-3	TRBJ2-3	ASSQGRTGQEY
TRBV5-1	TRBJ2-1	ASNPGLAEFYNEQF
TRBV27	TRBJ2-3	ASSLTGGETDTQY
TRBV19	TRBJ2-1	ASSSRVFRDNEQF
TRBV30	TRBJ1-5	AWRADRPNQPQH
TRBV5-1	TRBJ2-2	ASSASTSGRPEGGELF
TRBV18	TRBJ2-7	ASCPPSSYEQY
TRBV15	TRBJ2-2	ATSNLGDGELF
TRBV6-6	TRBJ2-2	ASSYKGQANTGELF
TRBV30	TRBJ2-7	AWAGHALAGGEQY
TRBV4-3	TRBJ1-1	ASSQNPQGARAEAF
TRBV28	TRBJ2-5	ASSLRHGETQY
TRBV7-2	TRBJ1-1	ASSLVGQRGTEAF
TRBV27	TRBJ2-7	ASSLSKGPLEQY
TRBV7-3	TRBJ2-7	ASSTGTVPSEQY
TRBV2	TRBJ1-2	ASSGQGRYGYT
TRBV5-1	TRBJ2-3	ASSFGQRTDTQY
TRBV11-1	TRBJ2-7	ASRRGQDSYEQY
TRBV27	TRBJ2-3	ASSSSGHTDTQY
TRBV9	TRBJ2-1	ASSDTGTHNEQF
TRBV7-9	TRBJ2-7	ASSLEVGGEQY
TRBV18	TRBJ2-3	ASSAPYIDTQY
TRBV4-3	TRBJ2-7	ASSQDYGNRPQY
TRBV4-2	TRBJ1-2	ASSQDTDPNYGYT
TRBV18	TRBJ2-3	ASSPSQGTTDTQY
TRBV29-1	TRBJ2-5	SVVVGDRVY
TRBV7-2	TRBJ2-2	ASSSGPNTGELF
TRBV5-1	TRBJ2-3	ASSLDLAGNTDTQY
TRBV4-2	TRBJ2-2	ASSQTYRGDRELF
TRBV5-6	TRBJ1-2	ASSSWDLRYGYT
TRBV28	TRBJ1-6	ASSLGGGGSPLH
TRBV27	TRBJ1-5	ASSPTMEDRQPQH
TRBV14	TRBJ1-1	ASSPGTGVAEAF
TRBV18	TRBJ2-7	ASSPSGDEQY
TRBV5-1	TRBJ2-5	ASSTGTSGGQETQY
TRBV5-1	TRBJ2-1	ASSLGAGGNEQF
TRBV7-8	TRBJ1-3	ASSLGGGNTIY
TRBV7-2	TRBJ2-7	ASSRTGGEQY
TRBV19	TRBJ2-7	ASSMRRGSESSYEQY
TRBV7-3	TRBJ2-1	ASSAIGTGDNEQF
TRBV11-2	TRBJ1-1	ASSLGSGGEAF
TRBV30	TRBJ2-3	AWSVAGGTTDTQY
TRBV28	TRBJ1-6	ASSRIDRDNSPLH
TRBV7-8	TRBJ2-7	ASSLTSYEQY
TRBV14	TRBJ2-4	ASSQDGGAGNIQY
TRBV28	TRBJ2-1	ASSLSAPGEQF
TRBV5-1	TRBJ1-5	ASSLWAGKDQPQH
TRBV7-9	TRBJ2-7	ASSLAGTEAYEQY
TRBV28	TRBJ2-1	ASSGRLSLAASNYNEQF
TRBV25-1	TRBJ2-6	ASSVVGTASGANVLT
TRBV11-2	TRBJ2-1	ASSHGVDEQF
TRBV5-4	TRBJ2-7	ASSLTGSGYEQY
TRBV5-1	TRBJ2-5	ASSLGGTSGLQETQY